This T cell receptor (beta chain) originates from a study of T cells in Graves' hyperthyroidism and ophthalmopathy. The CDR3 covers 13 residues. Trimming shortened V by 4 bases and J by 0 bases, and 5 bases separated the two germline ends. TCR beta CDR3 regions were amplified from RNA transcripts. The study used the HTBI primer set for a first-round RT-PCR of the TCR CDR3. TCRdb ran MiXCR on the multiplex PCR reads and lists one entry per CDR3 protein. The profile shows 300,000 to 400,000 distinct CDR3 sequences, approximately 15% of them singletons. This clonotype came up many times. The rearrangement uses TRBV12-3 or TRBV12-4 and TRBJ2-3; D not certain. Source material: blood. This clonotype was sampled from a woman aged 55-69 years with Graves' hyperthyroidism. The CDR3 region is CASSWPSTDTQYF. The CDR3 bases are TGTGCCAGCAGTTGGCCGAGCACAGATACGCAGTATTTT.